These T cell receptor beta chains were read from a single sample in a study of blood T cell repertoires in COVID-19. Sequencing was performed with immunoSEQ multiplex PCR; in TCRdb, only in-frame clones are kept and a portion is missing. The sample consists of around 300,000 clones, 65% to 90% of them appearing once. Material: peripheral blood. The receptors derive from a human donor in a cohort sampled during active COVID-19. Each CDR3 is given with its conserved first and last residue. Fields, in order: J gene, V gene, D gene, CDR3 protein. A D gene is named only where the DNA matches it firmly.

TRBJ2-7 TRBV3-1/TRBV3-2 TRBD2 CASSLRGTSGGAGEQYF
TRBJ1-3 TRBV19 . CASSIDDRRAVNTIYF
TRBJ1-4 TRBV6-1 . CASSEALIREAGEKLFF
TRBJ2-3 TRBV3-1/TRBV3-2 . CASSPLEYSTDTQYF
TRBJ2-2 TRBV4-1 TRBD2 CASSQIRGGVNTGELFF
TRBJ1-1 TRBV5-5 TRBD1 CASSMTGGTNTEAFF
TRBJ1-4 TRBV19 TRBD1 CASSINRQGAREKLFF
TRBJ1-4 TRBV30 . CAWSVQATGELFF
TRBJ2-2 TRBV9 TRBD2 CASSVAGGANTGELFF
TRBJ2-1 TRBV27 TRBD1 CASGGKGSYNEQFF
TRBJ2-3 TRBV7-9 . CASSLARDTQYF
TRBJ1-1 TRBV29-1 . CSAATGGNTEAFF
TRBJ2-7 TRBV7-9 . CASSLRSVPGSSYEQYF
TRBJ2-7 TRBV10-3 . CAISSGGWVYEQYF